A selection of T cell receptor beta chains follows, all from one sample in a study of blood T cell repertoires in COVID-19. Here immunoSEQ multiplex PCR was the method, and the copy in TCRdb shows in-frame clones only, minus some. The table includes roughly 100,000 clones, about nine tenths detected once. The source material was peripheral blood. The receptors stem from a woman older than 75 in a cohort sampled during active COVID-19. Each CDR3 is given with its conserved first and last residue. Fields, in order: V gene, clone size, J gene, D gene, CDR3 protein, CDR3 DNA. The D gene is left open where the match is weak. Where a row states a size, it is once, few, many or the class of an expanded clone; other rows omit it.

TRBV7-9,NA,TRBJ2-1,TRBD2,CASSSAGVEDEQFF,TGTGCCAGCAGCTCGGCGGGGGTGGAGGATGAGCAGTTCTTC
TRBV3-1/TRBV3-2,NA,TRBJ2-7,TRBD2,CASSQDGSGRGDEQYF,TGTGCCAGCAGCCAAGATGGGAGCGGGAGAGGCGACGAGCAGTACTTC
TRBV2,NA,TRBJ2-4,TRBD2,CASSEEVSGGDKNIQYF,TGTGCCAGCAGTGAAGAAGTGAGCGGGGGGGACAAAAACATTCAGTACTTC
TRBV5-6,NA,TRBJ1-1,NA,CASSLAGGLVTEAFF,TGTGCCAGCAGCTTGGCGGGGGGGCTGGTCACTGAAGCTTTCTTT
TRBV24-1,NA,TRBJ2-2,NA,CATSGQGVTGELFF,TGTGCCACCAGTGGGCAGGGTGTCACCGGGGAGCTGTTTTTT
TRBV10-3,NA,TRBJ2-7,NA,CAISGGGSSYEQYF,TGTGCCATCAGTGGTGGTGGCAGCTCCTACGAGCAGTACTTC
TRBV27,NA,TRBJ2-1,TRBD2,CASSLSGSGTRGEQFF,TGTGCCAGCAGTTTATCTGGTAGCGGGACGAGGGGGGAGCAGTTCTTC
TRBV19,NA,TRBJ2-7,TRBD1,CASSIGTGQTYEQYF,TGTGCCAGTAGTATAGGGACAGGGCAAACCTACGAGCAGTACTTC
TRBV7-9,once,TRBJ2-3,TRBD2,CASSAGRGLAGAYTDTQYF,TGTGCCAGCAGCGCGGGGAGGGGGCTAGCGGGGGCCTACACAGATACGCAGTATTTT
TRBV5-5,once,TRBJ1-1,NA,CASSLALGRDGTEAFF,TGTGCCAGCAGCTTGGCCCTGGGCAGGGATGGGACTGAAGCTTTCTTT
TRBV24-1,NA,TRBJ2-7,TRBD1,CASVPDRYYEQYF,TGTGCCAGTGTCCCGGACAGGTACTACGAGCAGTACTTC
TRBV12-3/TRBV12-4,NA,TRBJ1-6,NA,CASSPQGNSPLHF,TGTGCCAGCAGTCCCCAGGGCAATTCACCCCTCCACTTT
TRBV5-8,NA,TRBJ2-7,TRBD1,CASSLEDRDDSYEQYF,TGTGCCAGCAGCTTGGAGGACAGGGATGACTCCTACGAGCAGTACTTC
TRBV5-1,NA,TRBJ1-1,NA,CASSFSGDPEAFF,TGCGCCAGCAGCTTCTCGGGGGACCCTGAAGCTTTCTTT
TRBV6-5,few,TRBJ1-2,TRBD1,CASSRTGTGYGYTF,TGTGCCAGCAGTAGAACCGGGACAGGGTATGGCTACACCTTC
TRBV28,NA,TRBJ2-6,NA,CATSRSPDGANVLTF,TGTGCCACCTCTCGGAGCCCCGATGGGGCCAACGTCCTGACTTTC
TRBV28,NA,TRBJ2-1,TRBD2,CASSFAGLAANNEQFF,TGTGCCAGCAGTTTCGCGGGACTAGCAGCCAACAATGAGCAGTTCTTC
TRBV27,NA,TRBJ2-1,NA,CASSLLASSSYNEQFF,TGTGCCAGCAGTTTACTAGCGAGTAGCTCCTACAATGAGCAGTTCTTC
TRBV18,NA,TRBJ2-3,TRBD1,CASSPPGQGTDTQYF,TGTGCCAGCTCACCACCGGGACAGGGAACAGATACGCAGTATTTT
TRBV7-4,NA,TRBJ2-3,NA,CASSFILPCRSTDTQYF,TGTGCCAGCAGCTTTATTCTACCCTGCCGATCCACAGATACGCAGTATTTT
TRBV9,few,TRBJ2-3,TRBD1,CASSIAGGTGADTQYF,TGTGCCAGCAGTATAGCAGGGGGGACAGGCGCAGATACGCAGTATTTT
TRBV7-9,few,TRBJ2-2,NA,CASSLSVWTENTGELFF,TGTGCCAGCAGCTTATCGGTCTGGACAGAGAACACCGGGGAGCTGTTTTTT
TRBV10-2,few,TRBJ2-5,TRBD2,CASSDSGGRQETQYF,TGCGCCAGCAGTGACTCGGGGGGGCGGCAAGAGACCCAGTACTTC
TRBV6-5,few,TRBJ1-6,NA,CASRPGFLNSPLHF,TGTGCCAGCAGACCAGGTTTTTTGAATTCACCCCTCCACTTT
TRBV19,NA,TRBJ2-1,TRBD1,CASSRQGAEIGNEQFF,TGTGCCAGTAGTAGACAGGGGGCGGAAATAGGGAATGAGCAGTTCTTC
TRBV6-5,NA,TRBJ1-3,NA,CASSYSGGLGNTIYF,TGTGCCAGCAGTTACTCAGGAGGGCTGGGAAACACCATATATTTT
TRBV9,NA,TRBJ1-6,NA,CASSASLEGVNSPLHF,TGTGCCAGCAGCGCGTCATTGGAAGGGGTTAATTCGCCCCTCCACTTT
TRBV9,NA,TRBJ2-5,NA,CASSVATAIGETQYF,TGTGCCAGCAGCGTAGCTACAGCTATTGGGGAGACCCAGTACTTC
TRBV19,NA,TRBJ2-2,NA,CASSIIQNTGELFF,TGTGCCAGTAGTATAATCCAGAACACCGGGGAGCTGTTTTTT
TRBV11-2,NA,TRBJ2-3,NA,CASSQQTDTQYF,TGTGCCAGCAGCCAACAGACAGATACGCAGTATTTT
TRBV28,NA,TRBJ1-5,TRBD1,CASSTHTGGTPQHF,TGTGCCAGCAGTACCCACACAGGGGGGACGCCCCAGCATTTT
TRBV5-1,NA,TRBJ2-6,NA,CASSVGGTGANVLTF,TGCGCCAGCAGCGTAGGGGGAACTGGGGCCAACGTCCTGACTTTC
TRBV18,few,TRBJ1-2,TRBD1,CASSPPTGDSLKGYTF,TGTGCCAGCTCACCGCCAACAGGGGATAGTCTAAAGGGCTACACCTTC
TRBV7-9,NA,TRBJ1-2,TRBD1,CASRPGDRGNYGYTF,TGTGCCAGCAGACCCGGGGACAGGGGAAACTATGGCTACACCTTC
TRBV10-1,NA,TRBJ1-1,TRBD1,CASRATGGHEAFF,TGCGCCAGCAGAGCAACAGGGGGCCACGAAGCTTTCTTT
TRBV7-2,NA,TRBJ2-1,TRBD2,CASSLGGRVGSYNEQFF,TGTGCCAGCAGCTTAGGCGGGAGGGTTGGATCCTACAATGAGCAGTTCTTC
TRBV6-1,NA,TRBJ1-1,NA,CASSEAVSIGGAFF,TGTGCCAGCAGTGAAGCGGTTAGCATTGGTGGAGCTTTCTTT
TRBV9,NA,TRBJ2-7,NA,CASSVASWSSYEQYF,TGTGCCAGCAGCGTAGCTAGCTGGAGCTCCTACGAGCAGTACTTC